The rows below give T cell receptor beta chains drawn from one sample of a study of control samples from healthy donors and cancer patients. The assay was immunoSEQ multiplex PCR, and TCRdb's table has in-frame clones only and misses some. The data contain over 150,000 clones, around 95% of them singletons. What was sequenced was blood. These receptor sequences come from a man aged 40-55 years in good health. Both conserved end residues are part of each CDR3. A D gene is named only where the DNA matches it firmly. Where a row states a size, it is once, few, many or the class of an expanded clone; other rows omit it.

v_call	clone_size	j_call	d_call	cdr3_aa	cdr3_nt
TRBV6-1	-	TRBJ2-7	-	CASSDQTAGYEQYF	TGTGCCAGCAGTGACCAGACAGCAGGCTACGAGCAGTACTTC
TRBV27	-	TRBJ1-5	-	CASSTPRDSNQPQHF	TGTGCCAGCAGTACTCCCCGGGACAGCAATCAGCCCCAGCATTTT
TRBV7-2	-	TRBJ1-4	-	CASSDPGREKLFF	TGTGCCAGCAGCGACCCAGGACGGGAAAAACTGTTTTTT
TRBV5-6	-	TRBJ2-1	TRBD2	CASSLTGGPYNEQFF	TGTGCCAGCAGCTTGACGGGGGGGCCCTACAATGAGCAGTTCTTC
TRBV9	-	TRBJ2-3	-	CASTSRPWMADTQYF	TGTGCCAGCACCTCCAGGCCTTGGATGGCAGATACGCAGTATTTT
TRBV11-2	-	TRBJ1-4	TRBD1	CASSRQGYEKLFF	TGTGCCAGCAGCAGACAGGGGTATGAAAAACTGTTTTTT
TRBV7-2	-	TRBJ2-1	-	CASSLASRVDEQFF	TGTGCCAGCAGCTTAGCGTCCAGGGTGGATGAGCAGTTCTTC
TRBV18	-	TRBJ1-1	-	CASSPPAGMGSGDTEAFF	TGTGCCAGCTCACCACCCGCGGGAATGGGGTCGGGGGACACTGAAGCTTTCTTT
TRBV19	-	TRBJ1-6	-	CASSRLDYSPLHF	TGTGCCAGTAGCAGGCTTGATTATTCACCCCTCCACTTT
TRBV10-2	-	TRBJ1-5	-	CASRNTNQPQHF	TGCGCCAGCAGGAATACTAATCAGCCCCAGCATTTT
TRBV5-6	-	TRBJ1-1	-	CASSLSGREAFF	TGTGCCAGCAGCTTGTCAGGGAGAGAAGCTTTCTTT
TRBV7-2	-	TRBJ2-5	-	CASSSLKTQYF	TGTGCCAGCAGCTCTTTGAAGACCCAGTACTTC
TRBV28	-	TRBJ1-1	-	CASSLAAEAFF	TGTGCCAGCAGTTTGGCAGCTGAAGCTTTCTTT
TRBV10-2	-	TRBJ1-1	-	CASRISTRNTEAFF	TGCGCCAGCAGAATAAGTACGAGAAACACTGAAGCTTTCTTT
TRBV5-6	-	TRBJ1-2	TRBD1	CASSWGRTGPYGYTF	TGTGCCAGCAGCTGGGGCCGGACAGGGCCCTATGGCTACACCTTC
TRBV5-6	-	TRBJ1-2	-	CASSPGYNYGYTF	TGTGCCAGCAGCCCGGGTTATAACTATGGCTACACCTTC
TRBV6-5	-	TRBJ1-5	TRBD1	CASSRQGDGRPQHF	TGTGCCAGCAGCCGACAGGGGGACGGGAGGCCCCAGCATTTT
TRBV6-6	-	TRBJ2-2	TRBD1	CASSPGQGGGTGELFF	TGTGCCAGCAGTCCCGGACAGGGAGGAGGAACCGGGGAGCTGTTTTTT
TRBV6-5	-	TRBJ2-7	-	CASSYSLSSLYEQYF	TGTGCCAGCAGTTACTCGCTTAGCAGCCTCTACGAGCAGTACTTC
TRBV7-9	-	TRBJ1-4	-	CASSSTFDRKLFF	TGTGCCAGCAGCTCGACTTTCGACAGAAAACTGTTTTTT
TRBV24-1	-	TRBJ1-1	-	CATSDLLNTEAFF	TGTGCCACCAGTGATTTGCTCAACACTGAAGCTTTCTTT
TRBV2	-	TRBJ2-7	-	CASREGVSYEQYF	TGTGCCAGCAGGGAGGGGGTTTCCTACGAGCAGTACTTC
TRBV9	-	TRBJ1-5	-	CASSVEGSGPQHF	TGTGCCAGCAGCGTAGAGGGGTCGGGGCCCCAGCATTTT
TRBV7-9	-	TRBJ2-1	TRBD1	CASSLGQGASNEQFF	TGTGCCAGCAGCCTAGGACAGGGGGCTTCCAATGAGCAGTTCTTC
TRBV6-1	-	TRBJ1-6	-	CASSDYRENSPLHF	TGTGCCAGCAGTGATTATCGGGAGAATTCACCCCTCCACTTT
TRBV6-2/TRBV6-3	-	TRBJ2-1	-	CASSYPQGQPYNEQFF	TGTGCCAGCAGTTACCCGCAAGGGCAGCCCTACAATGAGCAGTTCTTC
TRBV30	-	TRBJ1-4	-	CAWSTRINEKLFF	TGTGCCTGGAGCACACGGATTAATGAAAAACTGTTTTTT
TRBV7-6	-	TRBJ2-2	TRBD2	CASSKGTSGTGELFF	TGTGCCAGCAGCAAAGGGACTAGCGGTACCGGGGAGCTGTTTTTT
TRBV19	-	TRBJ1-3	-	CASIGSGNTIYF	TGTGCCAGTATCGGCTCTGGAAACACCATATATTTT
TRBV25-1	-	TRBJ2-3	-	CASSLGASGTDTQYF	TGTGCCAGCAGTCTCGGGGCCTCGGGCACAGATACGCAGTATTTT
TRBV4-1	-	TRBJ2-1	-	CASSQDGTTYNEQFF	TGCGCCAGCAGCCAAGATGGGACCACCTACAATGAGCAGTTCTTC
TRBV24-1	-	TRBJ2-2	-	CATNFYSKSGELFF	TGTGCCACCAATTTCTACAGCAAATCGGGGGAGCTGTTTTTT
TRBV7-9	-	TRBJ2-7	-	CASSPSGASAEQYF	TGTGCCAGCAGCCCAAGCGGAGCTAGCGCTGAGCAGTACTTC
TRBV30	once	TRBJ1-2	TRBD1	CAWSVKGTGPNYGYTF	TGTGCCTGGAGTGTAAAGGGGACAGGGCCTAACTATGGCTACACCTTC
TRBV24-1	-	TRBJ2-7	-	CATDGMVRYEQYF	TGTGCCACCGACGGAATGGTACGCTACGAGCAGTACTTC
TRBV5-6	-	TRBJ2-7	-	CASSSVGERYEQYF	TGTGCCAGCAGCTCGGTGGGAGAGCGATACGAGCAGTACTTC
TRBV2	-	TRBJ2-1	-	CASSEGPPSYNEQFF	TGTGCCAGCAGTGAGGGACCCCCTAGCTACAATGAGCAGTTCTTC
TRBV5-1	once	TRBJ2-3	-	CASSLDPTGSSSTDTQYF	TGCGCCAGCAGCTTGGACCCAACAGGGAGCTCTAGCACAGATACGCAGTATTTT
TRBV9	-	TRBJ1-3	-	CASSVETGGNTIYF	TGTGCCAGCAGCGTAGAAACGGGGGGAAACACCATATATTTT
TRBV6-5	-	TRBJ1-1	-	CASRTPDNTEAFF	TGTGCCAGCAGAACCCCGGACAACACTGAAGCTTTCTTT
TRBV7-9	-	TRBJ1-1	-	CASSHGRDTEAFF	TGTGCCAGCAGCCACGGAAGGGACACTGAAGCTTTCTTT
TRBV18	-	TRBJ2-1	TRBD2	CASSDRTSGGFDEQFF	TGTGCCAGCTCAGATCGGACTAGCGGGGGATTCGATGAGCAGTTCTTC
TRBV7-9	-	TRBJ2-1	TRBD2	CASSLTPRTSNEQFF	TGTGCCAGCAGCTTAACACCACGGACTAGCAATGAGCAGTTCTTC
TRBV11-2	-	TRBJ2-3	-	CASSLGLPSDTQYF	TGTGCCAGCAGCTTAGGATTACCATCCGATACGCAGTATTTT
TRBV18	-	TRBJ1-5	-	CASSTGNSNQPQHF	TGTGCCAGCTCAACGGGTAATAGCAATCAGCCCCAGCATTTT
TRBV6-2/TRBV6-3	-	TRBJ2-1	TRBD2	CASSYLPSGGAIPPYNEQFF	TGTGCCAGCAGTTACCTCCCTAGCGGGGGGGCCATTCCCCCCTACAATGAGCAGTTCTTC
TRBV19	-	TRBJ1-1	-	CASSPAGGNTEAFF	TGTGCCAGTAGTCCCGCGGGGGGGAACACTGAAGCTTTCTTT
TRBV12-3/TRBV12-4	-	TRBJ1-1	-	CASSSHIRTEAFF	TGTGCCAGCAGTTCCCATATAAGGACTGAAGCTTTCTTT
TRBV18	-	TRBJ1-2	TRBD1	CASSEQGASGYTF	TGTGCCAGCTCGGAACAGGGGGCGAGTGGCTACACCTTC
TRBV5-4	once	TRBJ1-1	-	CASSFLDGLNTEAFF	TGTGCCAGCAGCTTCCTTGACGGTTTGAACACTGAAGCTTTCTTT
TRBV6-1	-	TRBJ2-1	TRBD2	CASSERLAGNNEQFF	TGTGCCAGCAGTGAACGACTAGCGGGGAACAATGAGCAGTTCTTC